The T cell receptor (beta chain) under discussion was sequenced for a study of regulatory T cells in long-lasting Graves disease. Germline V CDR1 and CDR2: SGHTA, FQGTGA. The ends lost 6 bases at V and 2 bases at J; junction bases unmatched: 15. CDR3 length equals 18 residues. Both iRepertoire HTBI primers and Arm-PCR of CDR3 regions were used to build the TCR beta libraries. MiXCR was run by TCRdb on the multiplex PCR reads, yielding one entry per CDR3 protein. The repertoire holds more than 300,000 distinct CDR3 sequences, with about 16% as singletons. This sample's time point: newly diagnosed GD, antithyroid drugs for less than 3 months. Extracted RNA from PBMCs served as the source of the TCR library.

The chain has TRBV7-3 and TRBJ2-7, with TRBD2 matching over 11 bases. Here the sequenced sample was peripheral blood mononuclear cells (PBMCs), taken at new diagnosis, from a patient treated with antithyroid drugs. The receptor was derived from a female donor with Graves disease. As DNA, the CDR3 is TGTGCCAGCAGGCCTAGCGTACTAGCGGGAGTCCCCCCCTACGAGCAGTACTTC. This sequence encodes CASRPSVLAGVPPYEQYF.